A single sample gave rise to the 13 T cell receptor beta chains below, sequenced in a study of blood T cells in healthy people across ages. Alongside a J-beta primer mix, a sample-barcoded 5' primer served in a second PCR lasting roughly 7 to 12 cycles. MiXCR, run by TCRdb on the 5' RACE reads, gives a single entry per CDR3 protein. The table lists approximately 670,000 distinct CDR3 sequences, roughly 43% of them singletons. The material sequenced was blood. The receptors come from a man older than 75 in good health.

This clonotype was seen a few times. CDR3 nucleotides: TGTGCCAGCAGGGAGACTACCCAAGAGACCCAGTACTTC. This encodes CASRETTQETQYF. This sequence joins TRBV6-2 or TRBV6-3 and TRBJ2-5, with D perhaps TRBD2 (5 bases). V was clipped by 6 bases and J by 1 base, with 9 bases between them. Germline CDR1 is MNHEY and CDR2 is SVGEGT. This CDR3 is built from 13 residues.

The V gene is TRBV5-1, the J gene TRBJ2-3; the D gene is possibly TRBD2 (5 bases). CDR3 length equals 16 residues. V lost 1 base and J lost 0, with 12 bases in between. Germline V gene data show CDR1 as SGHRS and CDR2 as YFSETQ. The DNA for the CDR3 is TGCGCCAGCAGCTTGTCAAGCGGTTCTAGCACAGATACGCAGTATTTT. Protein sequence: CASSLSSGSSTDTQYF.

The chain combines TRBV3-1 with TRBJ1-1; tentatively, D is TRBD1 (6 bases). CDR3 length equals 12 residues. Germline V gene sequence: CDR1 LGHDT, CDR2 YNNKEL (reference sequence). Trimming took off 5 bases at V and 7 bases at J, with 11 bases between the two ends. Here the CDR3 reads CASSEAGDEAFF. As DNA, the CDR3 is TGTGCCAGCAGCGAGGCAGGGGATGAAGCTTTCTTT.

The chain is built from TRBV20-1 and TRBJ1-5; 8 positions agree with TRBD1. The length of the CDR3 is 15 residues. Germline trimming cut 5 bases from V and 6 bases from J; bases unmatched to any gene: 12. Germline V lookup: CDR1 DFQATT, CDR2 SNEGSKA (reference sequence). The chain's CDR3 is CSAARPQGAVQPQHF. In DNA, the CDR3 is TGCAGTGCTGCCAGGCCTCAGGGGGCGGTTCAGCCCCAGCATTTT.

This clonotype was seen once. The gene calls are TRBV20-1 and TRBJ2-3; TRBD2 agrees at 15 bases. CDR1 and CDR2 (germline): DFQATT, SNEGSKA (reference sequence). The V segment lost 6 bases and the J segment 6 bases; nucleotides outside the gene matches: 10. The CDR3 is made up of 16 amino acids. CDR3 region: CSAIGGTSGGRDTQYF. The CDR3 DNA follows: TGCAGTGCGATTGGCGGGACTAGCGGGGGGAGGGATACGCAGTATTTT.

The V call is TRBV14, the J call TRBJ2-5, with TRBD2 matching over 7 bases. The trim removed 0 bases at V and 2 bases at J, leaving 3 bases unmatched. Germline loops: CDR1 SGHDN, CDR2 FVKESK. CDR3 length: 15 residues. This chain's CDR3 is CASSQDYGRQETQYF. CDR3 nucleotides: TGTGCCAGCAGCCAAGATTACGGGAGGCAAGAGACCCAGTACTTC.

The rearrangement joins TRBV24-1 to TRBJ2-3; 11 bases are shared with TRBD1. This CDR3 comprises 16 residues. V shed 2 bases, J shed 4 bases, and the junction held 4 bases outside the gene matches. Looked up from germline, CDR1 is KGHDR and CDR2 is SFDVKD. The CDR3 DNA sequence: TGTGCCACCAGTGATTCCGGGGGACAGGGGGCAGATACGCAGTATTTT. It is translated as CATSDSGGQGADTQYF.

The V call is TRBV7-2, the J call TRBJ2-1; 10 nucleotides match TRBD1. Losses at the gene ends were 4 bases for V and 9 bases for J; bases not matched to a gene: 6. Germline values: CDR1 SGHTA, CDR2 FQGNSA. The CDR3 loop spans 14 amino acids. The CDR3 region has the DNA TGTGCCAGCAGCTCCGGGACAGGGGTTGGTGAGCAGTTCTTC. As protein: CASSSGTGVGEQFF.

Many counts were recorded for this clonotype. This chain joins TRBV7-2 and TRBJ2-3, with no clear D. The germline V gene encodes CDR1 SGHTA and CDR2 FQGNSA. The CDR3 sequence is 13 residues long. The ends were cut back, 6 bases at V and 2 bases at J, with 9 bases in the middle. The CDR3 loop reads CASSLQPTDTQYF. The CDR3, as DNA: TGTGCCAGCAGTCTACAGCCCACAGATACGCAGTATTTT.

Turning to this clonotype: One end of the junction is discordant with germline, which a read error may explain. The chain employs TRBV7-3 and TRBJ2-1; D might be TRBD2 (6 bases). The CDR3 length is 16 residues. The V gene's germline CDR1 is SGHTA and CDR2 FQGTGA. The CDR3 is CASSQEGPSPYNEQCF. CDR3 in DNA: TGTGCCAGCAGCCAGGAGGGCCCGAGCCCCTACAATGAGCAGTGCTTC.

The chain has TRBV18 and TRBJ2-5; no reliable D call. The DNA end is more similar to TRBJ2-7, so the J call may be wrong. CDR1 and CDR2 (germline): KGHSH, LQKENI. The CDR3 is 13 residues long. The CDR3 loop reads CASSPNSGREQYF. The CDR3 coding sequence is TGTGCCAGCTCACCAAACTCTGGGCGCGAGCAGTACTTC.

This clonotype was detected a few times. V gene TRBV28 combines with J gene TRBJ1-5; 10 nucleotides match TRBD1. J gave up 2 bases and V 8 bases, and 6 bases lay outside the gene matches. CDR1 and CDR2 (germline): MDHEN, SYDVKM. CDR3 length equals 15 residues. The CDR3 is CASHSGTGGNQPQHF. For the CDR3, the DNA is TGTGCCAGCCATTCCGGGACAGGGGGCAATCAGCCCCAGCATTTT. Based on the CDR3 plus reference TRBV28 and TRBJ1-5, the full variable domain is DVKVTQSSRYLVKRTGEKVFLECVQDMDHENMFWYRQDPGLGLRLIYFSYDVKMKEKGDIPEGYSVSREKKERFSLILESASTNQTSMYLCASHSGTGGNQPQHFGDGTRLSIL.

The V call is TRBV7-3, the J call TRBJ2-5, with D tentatively TRBD1 or TRBD2 (6 bases each). This CDR3 has 14 amino acids. CDR1 is SGHTA and CDR2 is FQGTGA in the germline V gene. V dropped 5 bases and J dropped 3 bases, with 13 bases sitting between them. The CDR3 spells CASSNGGLEETQYF. CDR3 DNA: TGTGCCAGCAGCAACGGGGGCCTTGAAGAGACCCAGTACTTC.